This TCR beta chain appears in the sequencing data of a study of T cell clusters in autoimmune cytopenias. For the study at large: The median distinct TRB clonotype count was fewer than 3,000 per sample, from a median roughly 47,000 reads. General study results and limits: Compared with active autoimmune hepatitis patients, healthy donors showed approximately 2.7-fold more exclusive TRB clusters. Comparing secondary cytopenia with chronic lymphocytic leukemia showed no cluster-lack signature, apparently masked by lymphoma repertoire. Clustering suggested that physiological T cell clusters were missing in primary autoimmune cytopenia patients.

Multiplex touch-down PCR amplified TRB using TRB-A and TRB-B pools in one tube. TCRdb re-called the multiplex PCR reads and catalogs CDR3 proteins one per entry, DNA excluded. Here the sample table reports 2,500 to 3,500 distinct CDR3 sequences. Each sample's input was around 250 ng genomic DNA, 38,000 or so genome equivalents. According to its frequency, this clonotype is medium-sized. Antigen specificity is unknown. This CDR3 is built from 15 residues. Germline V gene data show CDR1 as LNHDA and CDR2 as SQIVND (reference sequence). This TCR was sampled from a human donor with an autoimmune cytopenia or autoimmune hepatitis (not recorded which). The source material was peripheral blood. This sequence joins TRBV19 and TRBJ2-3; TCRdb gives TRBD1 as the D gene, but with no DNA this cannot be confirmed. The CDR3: CASGSGEWGTDTQYF.